This paragraph covers one T cell receptor beta chain sequence. The CDR3 runs 13 residues. The record lacks a DNA sequence. Germline V lookup: CDR1 SGHNT, CDR2 YYREEE (reference sequence). These data are taken from a study of synovial regulatory T cells in juvenile arthritis. Profiled with immunoSEQ multiplex PCR; TCRdb holds only in-frame clones, not every one. This listing includes some 9,800 clones. This receptor was identified in a donor aged 2-30 years with juvenile idiopathic arthritis. Specimen: Treg cells from blood. Noted subset: remaining (HLA-DR-negative) circulating blood Treg cells. The V call is TRBV5-4, the J call TRBJ1-1; the D call from TCRdb, TRBD1, cannot be confirmed without DNA. The CDR3 loop reads CASSLNRDTEAFF.